This TCR beta chain was obtained from a study of PD-1 blockade in classical Hodgkin lymphoma. Findings and caveats of the study: Prior therapy or disease activity may underlie the repertoire differences, whose causes remain undefined. A significant rise in TCR diversity by C4D1 was seen for CD4+ but not CD8+ cells. Complete responders matched newly diagnosed patients in baseline diversity.

This table comes from immunoSEQ multiplex PCR, and its TCRdb copy is limited to in-frame clones, with some not included. The sample gives 20,000 to 30,000 clones, 81% of which show up once; 20% is in the top ten. Every patient was affected by relapse after autologous stem cell transplantation, while exposure to brentuximab vedotin was not uniform. Complete response, partial response or progressive disease constituted the best response categories observed. With respect to this clone: Antigen unknown.

This specimen consisted of peripheral blood mononuclear cells (PBMCs), obtained before the second cycle of nivolumab. This sequence was found in a human donor with classical Hodgkin lymphoma.

The CDR3 protein is CASSQDLGRTDTQYF. CDR3 nucleotides: TGTGCCAGCAGCCAAGATCTGGGGCGCACAGATACGCAGTATTTT. The chain recombines TRBV14 with TRBJ2-3; perhaps TRBD1 as D (5 bases). Germline V gives CDR1 SGHDN, CDR2 FVKESK. The CDR3 contains 15 residues. V was cut by 0 bases and J by 1 base, with 8 bases left in between.